Listed below are T cell receptor beta chains from one sample, sequenced in a study of blood T cells in healthy people across ages. TCRdb reanalysed the 5' RACE reads using MiXCR and keeps one entry per CDR3 protein. In the table there are over a million distinct CDR3 sequences, under 30% of which are singletons. This sample also appeared in a second study, on T cells of mothers and their children.

The sample was blood. All receptors derive from a girl aged 2 to 9 in good health. The CDR3 runs from the conserved cysteine through the conserved F or W. A D gene is named only where the DNA matches it firmly. Only part of the rows carry a size: once, few, many, or a class if the clone is expanded.

J | D | size | V | DNA | CDR3
TRBJ2-3 | TRBD2 | few | TRBV15 | TGTGCCACCAGCAGAGTTCCGGGACTAGCGGACCTTACAGATACGCAGTATTTT | CATSRVPGLADLTDTQYF
TRBJ2-7 | - | many | TRBV28 | TGCGCCAGCAGCCTTAGAAACGAGCAGTACTTC | CASSLRNEQYF
TRBJ1-1 | - | - | TRBV20-1 | TGCAGTGCTAGAGATTTAGGCAGGGAAGCTTTCTTT | CSARDLGREAFF
TRBJ2-7 | TRBD2 | - | TRBV12-3/TRBV12-4 | TGTGCCAGCAGTTTAATAGGACTAGCGGGAGGGGCATCCTACGAGCAGTACTTC | CASSLIGLAGGASYEQYF
TRBJ2-3 | - | - | TRBV11-2 | TGTGCCAGCAGCTTTGGGAGCACAGGTACGCAGTATTTT | CASSFGSTGTQYF
TRBJ2-7 | TRBD1 | - | TRBV20-1 | TGCAGTGCGGCTCGGACAGGGGTCTACGAGCAGTACTTC | CSAARTGVYEQYF
TRBJ2-5 | - | few | TRBV29-1 | TGCAGCGCCAGAGTGGGGGCTGGTGAGACCCAGTACTTC | CSARVGAGETQYF
TRBJ1-1 | - | few | TRBV4-1 | TGCGCCAGCAGCCAAGTCTCCGGTCCCCTCGGTTTCTTT | CASSQVSGPLGFF
TRBJ2-5 | - | - | TRBV5-1 | TGCGCCAGCAGCTTGGAGTCCAGTCAAGAGACCCAGTACTTC | CASSLESSQETQYF
TRBJ2-2 | - | - | TRBV12-3/TRBV12-4 | TGTGCCAGCAGTCCAGGGGGGGCGAACACCGGGGAGCTGTTTTTT | CASSPGGANTGELFF
TRBJ2-7 | - | - | TRBV10-3 | TGTGCCATCAGTGAGTCTTCCTTTTCGGGCTACGAGCAGTACTTC | CAISESSFSGYEQYF
TRBJ2-1 | - | - | TRBV21-1 | TGTGCCAGCAGCCCCCGTCGACAGGGTTGGACAATGAAGCAGTTCTTC | CASSPRRQGWTMKQFF
TRBJ2-7 | - | - | TRBV20-1 | TGCAGTGCGGCTCTACCGGGAACCTACGAGCAGTACTTC | CSAALPGTYEQYF
TRBJ1-2 | - | - | TRBV7-2 | TGTGCCAGCACCTCGGGACACGGCTATGGCTACACCTTC | CASTSGHGYGYTF
TRBJ1-4 | TRBD1 | - | TRBV12-3/TRBV12-4 | TGTGCCAGCAGAACTTCCCTCGGGACAGGGAGGTTTGGTAATGAAAAACTGTTTTTT | CASRTSLGTGRFGNEKLFF
TRBJ1-2 | - | few | TRBV2 | TGTGCCAGCAGCGAGGACCTGGGTTATGGCTACACCTTC | CASSEDLGYGYTF
TRBJ1-3 | - | few | TRBV7-9 | TGTGCCAGCAGCTTAGCCCTACAGGGACGAGGGGGAAACACCATATATTTT | CASSLALQGRGGNTIYF
TRBJ1-2 | TRBD1 | - | TRBV4-3 | TGCGCCAGCAGCCAAGAAGGGACAGGGCAGGGCTACACCTTC | CASSQEGTGQGYTF
TRBJ2-5 | TRBD1 | few | TRBV29-1 | TGCAGCGGTGGACAGGGTGAAGAGACCCAGTACTTC | CSGGQGEETQYF
TRBJ2-1 | - | few | TRBV7-9 | TGTGCCAGCAGCTCCCCCCCAAACAATGAGCAGTTCTTC | CASSSPPNNEQFF
TRBJ2-5 | TRBD1 | few | TRBV6-4 | TGTGCCAGCAGGACAGGGGGACGGGAAGAGACCCAGTACTTC | CASRTGGREETQYF
TRBJ2-5 | - | - | TRBV9 | TGTGCCAGCAGCGTCAGCCCCGGCAGTCAAGAGACCCAGTACTTC | CASSVSPGSQETQYF
TRBJ1-5 | - | - | TRBV27 | TGTGCCAGCAGTCGATTCCCAGGGGTTAGGAACAATCAGCCCCAGCATTTT | CASSRFPGVRNNQPQHF
TRBJ2-1 | TRBD2 | - | TRBV2 | TGTGCCAGCAGTGAATACCCTGAGGCGGGGGGGCAATACAATGAGCAGTTCTTC | CASSEYPEAGGQYNEQFF
TRBJ1-5 | - | - | TRBV5-1 | TGCGCCAGCAGCCGATTACCCCATCAGCCCCAGCATTTT | CASSRLPHQPQHF